Listed below are T cell receptor beta chains from one sample, sequenced in a study of Graves' ophthalmopathy and Graves' hyperthyroidism. TCRdb re-called the multiplex PCR reads with MiXCR, one entry per CDR3 protein. The repertoire holds some 350,000 distinct CDR3 sequences, with about a sixth as singletons. The sample consisted of peripheral blood. These receptors were obtained from an adult woman with stable Graves' hyperthyroidism. Each CDR3 is given with its conserved first and last residue. D genes are given only for firm matches. Clone size is given for some rows only: seen once, a few or many times, or a class if the clone is expanded.

v_gene: TRBV6-5
j_gene: TRBJ1-2
abundance: many
d_gene: .
CDR3nt: TGTGCCAGCAGTTTCGGAAGGGACACAGCTAACTATGGCTACACCTTC
CDR3aa: CASSFGRDTANYGYTF

v_gene: TRBV6-5
j_gene: TRBJ2-1
abundance: many
d_gene: .
CDR3nt: TGTGCCAGCAGTTACCCCCAGAGCAATGAGCAGTTCTTC
CDR3aa: CASSYPQSNEQFF

v_gene: TRBV20-1
j_gene: TRBJ2-4
abundance: many
d_gene: TRBD1
CDR3nt: TGCAGTGCTAGGGGACAGGGGGCCAAAAACATTCAGTACTTC
CDR3aa: CSARGQGAKNIQYF

v_gene: TRBV19
j_gene: TRBJ1-5
abundance: few
d_gene: .
CDR3nt: TGTGCCAGTGGGAGGCCCCAGCATTTT
CDR3aa: CASGRPQHF

v_gene: TRBV7-2
j_gene: TRBJ1-2
abundance: many
d_gene: .
CDR3nt: TGTGCCAGCAGCTTAGTGGGAGACCCGGACTATGGCTACACCTTC
CDR3aa: CASSLVGDPDYGYTF

v_gene: TRBV6-2/TRBV6-3
j_gene: TRBJ2-7
abundance: .
d_gene: .
CDR3nt: TGTGCCAGCAGAATCGATGTGGCAGAAGCCTACGAGCAGTACTTC
CDR3aa: CASRIDVAEAYEQYF

v_gene: TRBV28
j_gene: TRBJ2-7
abundance: many
d_gene: TRBD1
CDR3nt: TGTGCCAGCAGTCCCAGAGACAGGGGATACTACGAGCAGTACTTC
CDR3aa: CASSPRDRGYYEQYF

v_gene: TRBV30
j_gene: TRBJ2-4
abundance: once
d_gene: .
CDR3nt: TGTGCCTGGAGTGTGGTGGCCAAAAACATTCAGTACTTC
CDR3aa: CAWSVVAKNIQYF

v_gene: TRBV18
j_gene: TRBJ1-5
abundance: few
d_gene: .
CDR3nt: TGTGCCAGCTCACCAGCGTGGGGAGGTCAGCCCCAGCATTTT
CDR3aa: CASSPAWGGQPQHF

v_gene: TRBV6-5
j_gene: TRBJ1-1
abundance: many
d_gene: .
CDR3nt: TGTGCCAGCAGTACCCCCACTGAAGCTTTCTTT
CDR3aa: CASSTPTEAFF

v_gene: TRBV6-1
j_gene: TRBJ2-7
abundance: .
d_gene: .
CDR3nt: TGTGCCAGCAGCATCGGGACGGTCTACGAGCAGTACTTC
CDR3aa: CASSIGTVYEQYF

v_gene: TRBV11-2
j_gene: TRBJ2-2
abundance: few
d_gene: TRBD1
CDR3nt: TGTGCCAGCAGCCGCGGGACAGGGAGGGGGACCGGGGAGCTGCTTTTT
CDR3aa: CASSRGTGRGTGELLF

v_gene: TRBV10-2
j_gene: TRBJ2-5
abundance: many
d_gene: .
CDR3nt: TGCGCCACCTCGAAGGTGGAGACCCAGTACTTC
CDR3aa: CATSKVETQYF

v_gene: TRBV12-3/TRBV12-4
j_gene: TRBJ2-7
abundance: many
d_gene: TRBD1
CDR3nt: TGTGCCAGCAGGGACGGGACAGGGTCCTACGAGCAGTACTTC
CDR3aa: CASRDGTGSYEQYF

v_gene: TRBV19
j_gene: TRBJ1-1
abundance: many
d_gene: .
CDR3nt: TGTGCCACGGGGGCAGGTCTGAACACTGAAGCTTTCTTT
CDR3aa: CATGAGLNTEAFF

v_gene: TRBV11-1
j_gene: TRBJ2-3
abundance: .
d_gene: .
CDR3nt: TGTGCCAGCAGCTTATTTGCTAGCTCGAACACAGATACGCAGTATTTT
CDR3aa: CASSLFASSNTDTQYF

v_gene: TRBV28
j_gene: TRBJ2-7
abundance: many
d_gene: TRBD2
CDR3nt: TGTGCCAGCAGGTGGACTAGTGGGTACGAGCAGTACTTC
CDR3aa: CASRWTSGYEQYF

v_gene: TRBV27
j_gene: TRBJ1-2
abundance: many
d_gene: .
CDR3nt: TGTGCCAGCAGTCGGGGCCCGATAAACTATGGCTACACCTTC
CDR3aa: CASSRGPINYGYTF

v_gene: TRBV27
j_gene: TRBJ2-7
abundance: many
d_gene: .
CDR3nt: TGTGCCAGCAGTTCCGGGACAATATACGAGCAGTACTTC
CDR3aa: CASSSGTIYEQYF

v_gene: TRBV9
j_gene: TRBJ1-2
abundance: many
d_gene: .
CDR3nt: TGTGCCAGCAGCGCCCCGTTGTTGGGCTACACCTTC
CDR3aa: CASSAPLLGYTF

v_gene: TRBV7-2
j_gene: TRBJ2-7
abundance: many
d_gene: TRBD2
CDR3nt: TGTGCCAGCAGCTTAGCCGGGACTAGCCCAATCTACGAGCAGTACTTC
CDR3aa: CASSLAGTSPIYEQYF

v_gene: TRBV5-4
j_gene: TRBJ2-5
abundance: many
d_gene: TRBD1
CDR3nt: TGTGCCAGCAGCCTGGGACAGGTGGGGGAGACCCAGTACTTC
CDR3aa: CASSLGQVGETQYF

v_gene: TRBV30
j_gene: TRBJ2-7
abundance: many
d_gene: TRBD2
CDR3nt: TGTGCCTGGACGAATGGAGCGGGGGACTACGAGCAGTACTTC
CDR3aa: CAWTNGAGDYEQYF

v_gene: TRBV9
j_gene: TRBJ2-2
abundance: .
d_gene: TRBD1
CDR3nt: TGTGCCGGCAGCGCCTATTCCGACAGGGCAAACACCGGGGAGCTGTTTTTT
CDR3aa: CAGSAYSDRANTGELFF

v_gene: TRBV28
j_gene: TRBJ2-7
abundance: few
d_gene: .
CDR3nt: TGTGCCAGCAGTTTTCCGGGGGCGCCCTACGAGCAGTACTTC
CDR3aa: CASSFPGAPYEQYF

v_gene: TRBV4-1
j_gene: TRBJ1-2
abundance: many
d_gene: .
CDR3nt: TGCGCCAGCAGCCAAACCTGGCGGGGCGAGGGGGAAGGCTACACCTTC
CDR3aa: CASSQTWRGEGEGYTF

v_gene: TRBV6-5
j_gene: TRBJ2-5
abundance: .
d_gene: TRBD2
CDR3nt: TGTGCCAGCAGTTACTCACGGGCGGGAGGGGGCGAGACCCAGTACTTC
CDR3aa: CASSYSRAGGGETQYF

v_gene: TRBV28
j_gene: TRBJ1-5
abundance: .
d_gene: TRBD1
CDR3nt: TGTGCCAGCAGCCGAATGACAGGGGGCGCGATGTATTATCAGCCCCAGCATTTT
CDR3aa: CASSRMTGGAMYYQPQHF

v_gene: TRBV20-1
j_gene: TRBJ2-7
abundance: many
d_gene: .
CDR3nt: TGCAGTGCTACTGCCAGGGACTACGAGCAGTACTTC
CDR3aa: CSATARDYEQYF